The entry below describes one TCR beta chain. V was trimmed by 6 bases and J by 2 bases, leaving 13 bases between them. CDR1 and CDR2 from the germline V gene are DFQATT and SNEGSKA (reference sequence). CDR3 length: 14 residues. The data were obtained in a study of early T cells in non-severe SARS-CoV-2 infection. Study-wide background: Sequencing of bulk RNA from unsorted whole blood was done, without chain pairing.

cDNA molecules, individually, were tagged with unique molecular identifiers. MiXCR was run by TCRdb on the 5' RACE reads, yielding one entry per CDR3 protein. This table has about 88,000 distinct CDR3 sequences, about 15% appearing once. What was sequenced was whole blood. V and J are TRBV20-1 and TRBJ2-2; a possible D gene is TRBD1 (6 bases). The source of this sequence is an adult who was a healthcare worker with PCR-confirmed SARS-CoV-2 infection or an uninfected control (not recorded which). The CDR3 region is CSAPGTRNTGELFF. The CDR3, as DNA: TGCAGTGCGCCCGGGACACGCAACACCGGGGAGCTGTTTTTT.